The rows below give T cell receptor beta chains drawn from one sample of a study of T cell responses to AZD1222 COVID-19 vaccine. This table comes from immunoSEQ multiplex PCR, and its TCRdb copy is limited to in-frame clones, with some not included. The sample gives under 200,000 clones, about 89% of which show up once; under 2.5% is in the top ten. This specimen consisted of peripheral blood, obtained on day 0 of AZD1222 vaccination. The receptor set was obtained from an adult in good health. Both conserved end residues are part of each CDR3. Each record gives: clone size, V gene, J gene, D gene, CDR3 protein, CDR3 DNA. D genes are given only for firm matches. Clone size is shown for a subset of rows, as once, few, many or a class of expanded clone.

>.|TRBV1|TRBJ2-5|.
CTSNLRGQPSQETQYF
TGCACCAGCAACCTAAGGGGACAGCCCTCTCAAGAGACCCAGTACTTC
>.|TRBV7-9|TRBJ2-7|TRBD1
CASSSPRQTGNSYEQYF
TGTGCCAGCAGCTCCCCACGCCAGACAGGGAACTCCTACGAGCAGTACTTC
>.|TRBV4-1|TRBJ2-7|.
CASRGDSTYEQYF
TGCGCCAGCAGGGGAGACAGCACCTACGAGCAGTACTTC
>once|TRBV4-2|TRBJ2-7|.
CASSQRLQESYEQYF
TGTGCCAGCAGCCAAAGATTACAGGAGTCCTACGAGCAGTACTTC
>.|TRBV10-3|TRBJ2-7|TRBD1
CAISEPGQGLRDEQYF
TGTGCCATCAGTGAACCGGGACAGGGACTTCGGGACGAGCAGTACTTC
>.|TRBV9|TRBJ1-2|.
CASSPRGRGEGGGYTF
TGTGCCAGCAGCCCCCGAGGACGGGGGGAAGGGGGTGGCTACACCTTC
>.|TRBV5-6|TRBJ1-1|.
CASSPGLNTEAFF
TGTGCCAGCAGCCCGGGGTTGAACACTGAAGCTTTCTTT
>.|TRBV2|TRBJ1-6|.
CASRKPQGYNSPLHF
TGTGCCAGCAGAAAACCTCAGGGATATAATTCACCCCTCCACTTT
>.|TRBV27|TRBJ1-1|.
CASGLSFTEAFF
TGTGCCAGCGGACTATCTTTCACTGAAGCTTTCTTT
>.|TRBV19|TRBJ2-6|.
CASSIYRGGANVLTF
TGTGCCAGTAGTATATACCGGGGTGGGGCCAACGTCCTGACTTTC
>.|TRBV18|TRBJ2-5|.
CASSSAGSRETQYF
TGTGCCAGCTCGTCCGCAGGGTCTCGAGAGACCCAGTACTTC
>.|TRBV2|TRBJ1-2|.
CASSEGDYGYTF
TGTGCCAGCAGTGAAGGGGACTATGGCTACACCTTC
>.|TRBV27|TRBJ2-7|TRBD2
CASTTRTSGEYEQYF
TGTGCCAGCACGACCAGGACTAGCGGGGAATACGAGCAGTACTTC
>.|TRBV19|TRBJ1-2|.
CASSMTGSGFPYGYTF
TGTGCCAGTAGTATGACCGGCTCAGGCTTCCCCTATGGCTACACCTTC
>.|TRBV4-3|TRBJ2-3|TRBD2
CASSQGGGLIDTQYF
TGCGCCAGCAGCCAAGGCGGGGGGCTTATAGATACGCAGTATTTT
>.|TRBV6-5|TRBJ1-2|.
CASSSGGLAHGYTF
TGTGCCAGCAGTTCCGGGGGGTTGGCCCATGGCTACACCTTC
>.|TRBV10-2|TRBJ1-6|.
CASSDYPSGSPLHF
TGCGCCAGCAGTGATTACCCATCGGGATCACCCCTCCACTTT
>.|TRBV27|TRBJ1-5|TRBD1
CASSLGTGGPENSNQPQHF
TGTGCCAGCAGTTTAGGGACAGGGGGTCCCGAAAATAGCAATCAGCCCCAGCATTTT
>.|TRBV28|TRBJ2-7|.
CASSLLAAGTPAGMREQYF
TGTGCCAGCAGCCTTCTCGCGGCAGGGACCCCTGCCGGAATGCGCGAGCAGTACTTC
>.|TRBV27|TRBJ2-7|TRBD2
CASSLSGLEGSYEQYF
TGTGCCAGCAGTTTATCGGGACTAGAGGGTTCCTACGAGCAGTACTTC
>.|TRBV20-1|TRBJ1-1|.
CRLERTEAFF
TGCAGACTTGAACGCACTGAAGCTTTCTTT
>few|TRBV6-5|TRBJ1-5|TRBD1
CASSYRGPLNQPQHF
TGTGCCAGCAGTTATAGGGGGCCCCTCAATCAGCCCCAGCATTTT